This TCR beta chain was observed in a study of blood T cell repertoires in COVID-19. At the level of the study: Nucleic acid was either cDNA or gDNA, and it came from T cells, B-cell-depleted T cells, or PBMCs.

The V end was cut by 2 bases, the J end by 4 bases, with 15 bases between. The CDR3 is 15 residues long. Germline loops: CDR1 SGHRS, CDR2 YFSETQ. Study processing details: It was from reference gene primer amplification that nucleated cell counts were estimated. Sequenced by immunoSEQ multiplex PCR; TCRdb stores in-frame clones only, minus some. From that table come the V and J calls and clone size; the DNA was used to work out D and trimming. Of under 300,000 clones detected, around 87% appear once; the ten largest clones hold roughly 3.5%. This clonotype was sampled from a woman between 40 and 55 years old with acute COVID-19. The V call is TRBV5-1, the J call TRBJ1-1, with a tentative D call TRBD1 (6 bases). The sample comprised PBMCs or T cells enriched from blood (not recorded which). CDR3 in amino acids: CASSFLIGGSTEAFF. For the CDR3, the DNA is TGCGCCAGCAGCTTTTTGATAGGGGGTTCCACTGAAGCTTTCTTT.